This TCR beta chain was recorded in a study of beta chain features in type 1 diabetes. The study's findings and limits: More deletions and fewer insertions at VDJ junctions were seen in type 1 diabetes patients. TCRB CDR3s from Type 1 diabetes patients were moderately but significantly shorter in all four CD4+ subsets.

Concerning this clone: Its target is not known.

Sequenced material consisted of expressed TCRB transcripts (all of the isolated RNA was reverse transcribed). Repertoires were generated with immunoSEQ multiplex PCR, while TCRdb's copy carries only in-frame clones and drops some. The sample comprises some 160,000 clones, approximately 9.1% of which are singletons, and roughly 0.7% rests with the top ten. Germline V gives CDR1 SGDLS, CDR2 YYNGEE. Between the trimmed V and J ends, which lost 4 bases and 8 bases, there was a span of 21 bases. The length of the CDR3 is 15 residues. This rearrangement joins TRBV9 to TRBJ1-2; possible D gene TRBD1, 6 bases. This TCR derives from a woman aged 25 to 39 with type 1 diabetes. The sequenced material came from central memory CD4+ T cells from blood. The DNA of the CDR3 is TGTGCCAGCAGCTTCAGGGGTCAGGTGGACGGAGGCTACACCTTC. Translating it yields CASSFRGQVDGGYTF.